The T cell receptor (beta chain) described here comes from a study of chemoradiotherapy in HPV16-positive cancers. As for the study in general: Functional T-cell assays on a couple of HPV16-positive patients' cells defined candidate HPV-specific clones and common TCR motifs. General study results and limits: Candidate HPV-specific clones and E7-related TCR motifs grew in tumor during treatment. Better recurrence-free survival went with HPV-responsive T-cell expansion in HPV16-positive patients.

Over chemoradiotherapy, repertoires were sampled more than once. This clone occurred a few times. Antigen: not known. This CDR3 region has 14 residues. Germline loops: CDR1 SGHKS, CDR2 YYEKEE (reference sequence). Trimming pared 0 bases from V and 1 base from J, leaving 7 bases between. Using immunoSEQ multiplex PCR, the repertoire was profiled, and TCRdb retains in-frame clones only, with some absent. The sample has roughly 11,000 clones; over 75% are singletons. This chain uses TRBV5-5 with TRBJ1-1; D gene ambiguous. The sample was taken from a patient who underwent chemoradiotherapy. The receptor was isolated from a human donor with HPV-associated anogenital cancer. CDR3 residues: CASSLERKNTEAFF. The DNA for the CDR3 is TGTGCCAGCAGCTTGGAGAGGAAGAACACTGAAGCTTTCTTT.